The 27 T cell receptor beta chains in this list originate from one sample, sequenced in a study of early T cells in non-severe SARS-CoV-2 infection. TCRdb called the 5' RACE reads again in MiXCR, with one record for every CDR3 protein. The data show more than 85,000 distinct CDR3 sequences, roughly 15% seen once. What was sequenced was whole blood. These receptors were obtained from an adult who was a healthcare worker with PCR-confirmed SARS-CoV-2 infection or an uninfected control (not recorded which).

There are a few counts of this clonotype. The chain couples TRBV5-1 to TRBJ2-1; the match to TRBD2 covers 13 bases. The V gene's germline CDR1 is SGHRS and CDR2 YFSETQ. This CDR3 is built from 15 residues. Trimming removed 3 bases from V and 8 bases from J; junction bases left unmatched: 5. The CDR3 loop is CASSSGTSGNYEQFF. DNA of the CDR3: TGCGCCAGCAGCTCCGGGACTAGCGGGAACTATGAGCAGTTCTTC.

The chain uses TRBV10-3 and TRBJ1-6, with 8 bases lining up with TRBD1. This CDR3 region has 14 residues. Losses at the gene ends were 6 bases for V and 8 bases for J; bases not matched to a gene: 6. Germline V CDR1 and CDR2: ENHRY, SYGVKD. The CDR3 DNA follows: TGTGCCATCAGGCTTTCGACAGGGGATTCACCCCTCCACTTT. Protein sequence: CAIRLSTGDSPLHF.

This clonotype has only a few counts. This chain links TRBV11-2 with TRBJ2-1; the D gene is possibly TRBD2 (6 bases). The V end was cut by 5 bases, the J end by 3 bases, with 14 bases between. Germline V lookup: CDR1 SGHAT, CDR2 FQNNGV. The CDR3 has 15 amino acids. CDR3 nucleotides: TGTGCCAGCAGCCTCGGGACTGGAGTCTACAATGAGCAGTTCTTC. It codes for CASSLGTGVYNEQFF.

The sample holds a few counts of this clonotype. The J gene is TRBJ2-3, the V gene TRBV5-6, with D hard to call. Trimming pared 1 base from V and 3 bases from J, leaving 6 bases between. This CDR3 contains 13 residues. Per germline, CDR1 SGHDT and CDR2 YYEEEE. As DNA, the CDR3 is TGTGCCAGCAGCTTGTCGATAACAGATACGCAGTATTTT. It translates to CASSLSITDTQYF. Variable domain in full (rest from reference TRBV5-6 and TRBJ2-3): DAGVTQSPTHLIKTRGQQVTLRCSPKSGHDTVSWYQQALGQGPQFIFQYYEEEERQRGNFPDRFSGHQFPNYSSELNVNALLLGDSALYLCASSLSITDTQYFGPGTRLTVL.

This clonotype was seen at least ten times. The genes are TRBV5-1 and TRBJ2-1, with 10 bases lining up with TRBD1. Germline loops: CDR1 SGHRS, CDR2 YFSETQ. The CDR3 loop spans 14 amino acids. V shed 0 bases, J shed 7 bases, and the junction held 1 base outside the gene matches. CDR3 loop: CASSLEDRGNEQFF. In DNA, the CDR3 is TGCGCCAGCAGCTTGGAGGACAGGGGGAATGAGCAGTTCTTC.

This chain connects TRBV28 to TRBJ1-1; TRBD1 matches at 7 bases. There are 15 residues in the CDR3. Germline CDR1 MDHEN, CDR2 SYDVKM. J was trimmed by 3 bases and V by 4 bases; bases with no gene match: 8. CDR3 loop: CASSYTGVLYTEAFF. The CDR3, as DNA: TGTGCCAGCAGTTATACAGGGGTTCTGTACACTGAAGCTTTCTTT. Filled out from reference TRBV28 and TRBJ1-1, the complete variable domain reads DVKVTQSSRYLVKRTGEKVFLECVQDMDHENMFWYRQDPGLGLRLIYFSYDVKMKEKGDIPEGYSVSREKKERFSLILESASTNQTSMYLCASSYTGVLYTEAFFGQGTRLTVV.

This clonotype occurred a few times. This chain links TRBV5-5 with TRBJ1-1; TRBD1 agrees at 7 bases. The germline V gene encodes CDR1 SGHKS and CDR2 YYEKEE (reference sequence). CDR3 size: 13 residues. J gave up 3 bases and V 3 bases, and 2 bases lay outside the gene matches. CDR3 residues: CASSSGQDTEAFF. In DNA form, the CDR3 reads TGTGCCAGCAGCTCCGGACAGGACACTGAAGCTTTCTTT. Together with reference TRBV5-5 and TRBJ1-1, the CDR3 gives the full variable domain: DAGVTQSPTHLIKTRGQQVTLRCSPISGHKSVSWYQQVLGQGPQFIFQYYEKEERGRGNFPDRFSARQFPNYSSELNVNALLLGDSALYLCASSSGQDTEAFFGQGTRLTVV.

The V call is TRBV6-5, the J call TRBJ2-5, with a tentative D call TRBD2 (6 bases). V was pared by 6 bases and J by 4 bases, with 15 bases between. The CDR3 consists of 14 residues. The germline CDR1 and CDR2 sequences are MNHEY and SVGAGI. CDR3 sequence (DNA): TGTGCCAGCAGCTATACAGGAGGGGCAGAGACCCAGTACTTC. Translating gives CASSYTGGAETQYF.

This clonotype was seen only a few times. This chain uses TRBV5-5 with TRBJ1-1; 7 nucleotides agree with TRBD1. This CDR3 contains 19 residues. Germline V gene lookup returns CDR1 SGHKS and CDR2 YYEKEE (reference sequence). The V gene end was trimmed by 2 bases and the J gene end by 0 bases; junction bases not matched to a gene: 16. The CDR3 loop is CASSFYRWTGRRMNTEAFF. The CDR3 DNA is TGTGCCAGCAGCTTTTACCGCTGGACAGGTCGCCGAATGAACACTGAAGCTTTCTTT. Full variable domain (rest looked up from reference TRBV5-5 and TRBJ1-1): DAGVTQSPTHLIKTRGQQVTLRCSPISGHKSVSWYQQVLGQGPQFIFQYYEKEERGRGNFPDRFSARQFPNYSSELNVNALLLGDSALYLCASSFYRWTGRRMNTEAFFGQGTRLTVV.

This clonotype was seen only a few times. Germline is not matched at one junction end, which may reflect a read error. The rearrangement uses TRBV7-9 and TRBJ2-7; D remains ambiguous. Germline V gene sequence: CDR1 SEHNR, CDR2 FQNEAQ (reference sequence). The CDR3 consists of 12 residues. The CDR3: CAGSSQVGEQYF. CDR3 coding DNA: TGTGCCGGCAGCTCTCAAGTGGGCGAGCAGTACTTC.

In its sample, this clonotype was seen a few times. The chain couples TRBV5-6 to TRBJ2-2; D not resolved. The V gene lost 1 base and the J gene lost 4 bases, with 5 bases spanning the gap. Germline CDR1 and CDR2: SGHDT and YYEEEE. The CDR3 is made up of 13 amino acids. Here the CDR3 reads CASSLPVTGELFF. As DNA, the CDR3 is TGTGCCAGCAGCTTGCCGGTCACCGGGGAGCTGTTTTTT. Complete variable domain (other parts from reference TRBV5-6 and TRBJ2-2): DAGVTQSPTHLIKTRGQQVTLRCSPKSGHDTVSWYQQALGQGPQFIFQYYEEEERQRGNFPDRFSGHQFPNYSSELNVNALLLGDSALYLCASSLPVTGELFFGEGSRLTVL.

This clonotype was observed at least ten times. The chain combines TRBV5-5 with TRBJ2-7, with 10 bases fitting TRBD2. The CDR3 covers 18 residues. V trimming: 0 bases; J trimming: 0 bases; junction bases outside the gene matches: 9. The germline CDR1 and CDR2 sequences are SGHKS and YYEKEE (reference sequence). Here the CDR3 DNA reads TGTGCCAGCAGCTTGGAGATAGCGGGAGGCCATCGCTCCTACGAGCAGTACTTC. It encodes CASSLEIAGGHRSYEQYF. The full variable domain, with the rest looked up from reference TRBV5-5 and TRBJ2-7, is DAGVTQSPTHLIKTRGQQVTLRCSPISGHKSVSWYQQVLGQGPQFIFQYYEKEERGRGNFPDRFSARQFPNYSSELNVNALLLGDSALYLCASSLEIAGGHRSYEQYFGPGTRLTVT.

This clonotype was seen a few times. The rearrangement joins TRBV10-3 to TRBJ2-7; no clear D gene. V dropped 9 bases and J dropped 4 bases, with 22 bases sitting between them. The CDR3 covers 15 residues. CDR1 ENHRY and CDR2 SYGVKD come from the germline V gene. The CDR3, as DNA: TGTGCCATAAGTACCCCGCGTTCGGAAACTTACGAGCAGTACTTC. It yields the protein CAISTPRSETYEQYF.

The chain links TRBV12-3 or TRBV12-4 to TRBJ2-2, with unresolved D. Trimming left V 6 bases short and J 1 base short, with 9 bases between. The CDR3 sequence is 14 residues long. DNA of the CDR3: TGTGCCAGCAGCCCGGACGGGAACACCGGGGAGCTGTTTTTT. Translation gives CASSPDGNTGELFF.

DNA for the CDR3: TGCGCCAGCAGCGCCTATCGGGGCGGCTCTAGCACAGATACGCAGTATTTT. This gives the protein CASSAYRGGSSTDTQYF. This chain links TRBV4-3 with TRBJ2-3; either TRBD1 or TRBD2 may supply D (5 bases each). Germline loops: CDR1 LGHNA, CDR2 YSLEER. V lost 5 bases to trimming and J lost 0 bases, with 18 bases between them. The length of the CDR3 is 17 residues.

The sample holds a few counts of this clonotype. This chain uses TRBV10-2 with TRBJ1-1; D is unclear. The CDR3 is 11 amino acids. V shed 6 bases and J shed 6 bases, with 8 bases lying between them. CDR1 is WSHSY and CDR2 is SAAADI in the germline V gene. The CDR3 loop is CASRILAEAFF. CDR3 in DNA: TGCGCCAGCAGAATTTTGGCTGAAGCTTTCTTT.

This clonotype was detected many times. This chain's CDR3 is CASSLKPLSSYNSPLHF. CDR3 DNA sequence: TGTGCCAGCAGTTTGAAACCCCTGAGCTCCTATAATTCACCCCTCCACTTT. The chain carries TRBV12-3 or TRBV12-4 and TRBJ1-6; D ambiguous. V was pared by 3 bases and J by 0 bases, with 12 bases between. The CDR3 sequence is 17 residues long.

The chain couples TRBV5-6 to TRBJ2-7, with D possibly matching TRBD2 (6 bases). This CDR3 is built from 15 residues. Germline V gene lookup returns CDR1 SGHDT and CDR2 YYEEEE. V was pared by 2 bases and J by 4 bases, with 16 bases between. The CDR3 DNA follows: TGTGCCAGCAGCTTTCAGGCCGGGGGTGAATACGAGCAGTACTTC. It is translated as CASSFQAGGEYEQYF.

This clonotype was seen many times. The rearrangement joins TRBV18 to TRBJ1-2, with D possibly TRBD1 on 6 matching bases. V lost 2 bases, J lost 5 bases, and 15 bases lay in between. Germline CDR1 KGHSH, CDR2 LQKENI. This CDR3 is 15 amino acids long. CDR3 sequence (DNA): TGTGCCAGCTCACCAAGTCAACAGGGTCCGTATGGCTACACCTTC. It codes for CASSPSQQGPYGYTF.

Many counts were recorded for this clonotype. An end of the junction does not agree with germline; a read error may underlie this. The chain employs TRBV27 and TRBJ2-7; 7 bases fit TRBD1. Per germline, CDR1 MNHEY and CDR2 SMNVEV (reference sequence). The CDR3 contains 15 residues. This CDR3 is CASSLRDSPSSEQYF. CDR3 coding DNA: TGTGCCAGCAGTTTACGGGACAGTCCTTCCTCCGAGCAGTACTTC.

In its sample, this clonotype was seen many times. The CDR3 DNA follows: TGTGCCAGCAGTGACGGGGCTGAAAATCAGCCCCAGCATTTT. It codes for CASSDGAENQPQHF. The V call is TRBV6-1, the J call TRBJ1-5; tentative D call: TRBD1 (5 bases). With 3 bases removed from V and 4 bases from J, the gap between germline ends came to 10 bases. The V gene's germline CDR1 is MNHNS and CDR2 SASEGT. The CDR3 is made up of 14 amino acids.

The chain carries TRBV7-9 and TRBJ1-1; D is unresolved. V lost 3 bases and J lost 5, with 10 bases in between. CDR3 length equals 13 residues. Germline V gives CDR1 SEHNR, CDR2 FQNEAQ (reference sequence). In DNA form, the CDR3 reads TGTGCCAGCAGCTTCTCTGCGGAGACTGAAGCTTTCTTT. It is translated as CASSFSAETEAFF.

The gene calls are TRBV28 and TRBJ1-5; no clear D gene. The germline V gene encodes CDR1 MDHEN and CDR2 SYDVKM. Trimming took off 6 bases at V and 4 bases at J, with 19 bases between the two ends. The CDR3 is 16 amino acids. The CDR3 nucleotides read TGTGCCAGCAGCCTCCTGACCCGCGGCAGGAATCAGCCCCAGCATTTT. This encodes CASSLLTRGRNQPQHF.

This clonotype was seen repeatedly, ten times or more. This rearrangement joins TRBV18 to TRBJ2-7; 10 nucleotides align to TRBD2. This CDR3 has 15 residues. CDR1 and CDR2 (germline): KGHSH, LQKENI. After removal of 3 bases from V and 5 bases from J, the junction contained 7 bases not matched to a gene. The CDR3 nucleotides are TGTGCCAGCTCACCCTTAGCGGGAGGCAATCACGAGCAGTACTTC. It is translated as CASSPLAGGNHEQYF.

This chain connects TRBV29-1 to TRBJ2-2; D uncertain. The V gene's germline CDR1 is SQVTM and CDR2 ANQGSEA. The CDR3 contains 11 residues. V shed 7 bases and J shed 7 bases, with 10 bases lying between them. This CDR3 reads CSARANGELFF. The CDR3 DNA is TGCAGCGCTAGGGCCAACGGGGAGCTGTTTTTT.

The sample holds a few counts of this clonotype. CDR3 loop: CASNRRGQGAYEQYF. CDR3 coding DNA: TGTGCCAGCAACCGGCGGGGGCAGGGGGCCTACGAGCAGTACTTC. This sequence joins TRBV5-6 and TRBJ2-7; D is possibly TRBD1 or TRBD2 (7 bases each). CDR3 length: 15 residues. Germline loops: CDR1 SGHDT, CDR2 YYEEEE. V was pared by 6 bases and J by 2 bases, with 18 bases between.

The genes are TRBV10-2 and TRBJ1-1; maybe TRBD1 (6 bases). Germline V gene lookup returns CDR1 WSHSY and CDR2 SAAADI. The CDR3 totals 12 residues. Between the trimmed V and J ends, which lost 6 bases and 7 bases, there was a span of 12 bases. The CDR3 nucleotides read TGCGCCAGCAGACCAGCCAGGGGTGAAGCTTTCTTT. Amino acids: CASRPARGEAFF.